This T cell receptor beta chain was recovered during a study of cytomegalovirus exposure and HLA in healthy donors (dated by TCRdb to about 2017). General notes on the study: An earlier analysis of several hundred of the donors reported 250 to 350 Gb of sequence data and roughly 100 million unique TCR beta sequences from some 180 million T cells. An early release covering over 500 HLA-typed donors comprised about 320 gigabases of sequencing data and approximately 85 million unique TCR sequences. Among the roughly 400 genotyped donors, roughly 80% belonged to the genetic ancestry cluster associated with self-reported Caucasian donors. The study was designed to test whether signatures of past pathogen exposure could be identified by cataloging public T cell receptors. The T cell repertoires of around 670 subjects were profiled by immunosequencing and related to cytomegalovirus serostatus. Along with the approximately 650-subject first cohort, a separate validation cohort of over a hundred different subjects was used. High-throughput TCR immunosequencing, statistical association of individual TCRs with disease status, and machine learning were combined to predict cytomegalovirus infection status. A later analysis re-analyzed previously published TCR beta repertoires from 500 to 700 donors and added high-resolution HLA genotyping to study TCR occurrence patterns. Rather than drawing on any new phenotypic data, the later analysis identified candidate immune exposures from TCR beta sequences and the way those sequences occurred across donors. An earlier analysis of fewer than 750 of the donors used high-throughput TCR beta sequencing to judge whether each TCR beta V gene segment behaved as functional or pseudogenic. Donor age, sex, ethnicity and CMV serostatus were compiled alongside the repertoire data. A later genetic analysis used genome-wide SNP genotypes for about 60% of the roughly 700 donors, treating that subset as a discovery cohort. All discovery cohort repertoires had been generated on a single sequencing platform. Class I and class II HLA loci were covered by the typing at four-digit resolution. The number of donors typed differed by locus, with roughly 620-630 for A, B, C, DRB1 and DQB1, more than 500 for DQA1, 600 to 610 for DPA1, and some 470 for DPB1. About 5 DR-DQ haplotypes were handled as single units for association and clustering, since linkage in the cohort was strong. Across some 400 genotyped donors of the cohort, an average of about 240,000 unique TCR beta nucleotide sequences per donor were sequenced, and approximately 17% of those sequences were non-productive.

In this sample, this clone turned up once. Its recognized antigen is unknown. No quality values exist for individual bases; no much larger clone is one base distant. The cohort comprised around 700 healthy bone marrow donors. All cohort members were sampled while nominally healthy, although unrecorded immune exposures were likely present. The donor was CMV seronegative and was included in the group of several hundred seronegative cohort members. A peripheral blood sample was provided by each donor, and peripheral blood mononuclear cells were used for TCR beta sequencing. Genomic DNA was extracted from the blood cell samples with the Qiagen DNeasy Blood Extraction Kit. Overall study outcomes, separate from this receptor: The sequencing pipeline was judged likely to have produced a cluster of highly shared sequence variants as a technical artifact. The only immune exposure information available for the cohort was CMV serostatus. A later analysis found that TCR association rates varied across HLA loci, with DRB1 alleles showing the most associated TCRs and HLA-C alleles the fewest. HLA typing was unavailable for some donors at each locus, so association tests used only the typed subset. A further reported finding was that TCR beta sequences accurately predicted the HLA-A and HLA-B alleles for most subjects in the first cohort. Linkage disequilibrium might explain the correlated functional status among segregating V segments, but an unknown experimental factor could not be ruled out. A later analysis found that most CMV-associated TCR beta chains appeared HLA-restricted, with HLA associations seemingly driven largely by CMV exposure. In this cohort, only TCR beta chains were sequenced, and detectable features were limited by the absence of alpha or paired-chain data. In an earlier analysis of some 500 of the donors, most TCR beta V segments were observed in productive rearrangements about 87% or about 30% of the time, broadly matching IMGT annotations. The earlier analysis of 587 of the donors excluded 15 to 20 rarely observed V segments, including chromosome 9 orphons, because counts were too low. Most TCR sequences were observed very rarely across donors, whereas some public TCRs were present in many individuals. In a later genetic analysis, fewer N-insertions in productive TCRs were reported among donors in an Asian-associated ancestry cluster than the roughly 700-donor mean. Some IMGT-functional V segments, including TRBV6-2 and TRBV6-3, could not be told apart with the 87-base-pair reads, so those segments were excluded. In both the original and validation cohorts, the classifier was reported to diagnose cytomegalovirus status with high specificity and sensitivity. The study listed 164 TCR beta chains as associated with cytomegalovirus. Several of the top co-occurrence clusters appeared to be linked to parvovirus B19, influenza, CMV and Epstein-Barr virus, according to a later analysis. Sequencing depth was assumed to be roughly uniform across donors in the presence/absence analyses, though that assumption may not hold. Specific HLA alleles were associated with some 15,000 TCR beta sequences at a false discovery rate of 0.05 in a later analysis. The authors suggested that the approach could potentially be extended to other disease states and immunological phenotypes. In vitro tests confirmed that a few of the cytomegalovirus-associated TCR beta chains recognize cytomegalovirus antigens. When HLA alleles, especially DR and DQ, strongly co-occurred, attributing TCR associations to individual alleles was difficult. V-gene and J-gene trimming of TCR beta chains was associated with a missense DCLRE1C variant in a later genetic analysis, and the association was replicated in an independent cohort. A later analysis found that HLA-associated TCR beta chains were more clonally expanded and had lower generation probabilities than equally common non-associated chains.

The protocol used for the library was the immunoSEQ multiplex PCR assay. For the multiplex PCR, a mixture combining 60 forward primers for TCR Vbeta segments and 13 reverse primers for TCR Jbeta segments was used. A multiplex PCR assay on genomic DNA amplified the CDR3 region of rearranged TCR beta genes. The Illumina HiSeq System was used to sequence the amplified TCR beta libraries as 87-base-pair reads. As for the authors' bioinformatics: A later analysis counted about 80 million unique TCR beta chains across the 600 to 850 repertoires, and about 10 million of these chains were shared by at least two donors. To remove PCR and sequencing errors, raw reads were error-corrected and collapsed into unique sequences using a nearest-neighbor algorithm that merged closely related sequences. CDR3 sequences were aligned to IMGT reference sequences to assign V, D and J gene segments. For a sequence to be retained, at least a six-nucleotide match to both a V gene segment and a J gene segment was required. A rearrangement was called productive if the CDR3 had no stop codons and remained in frame with V and J, and every other rearrangement was called non-productive. CDR3 was defined according to IMGT convention as the region running from the second conserved V-encoded cysteine to the conserved J-encoded phenylalanine. The earlier analysis of fewer than 700 of the donors excluded sequences that lacked an unambiguous match to a single V gene segment. In an earlier analysis of 587 of the donors, V segments were called functional above 56.7% productive rearrangements and were called segregating when the between-donor standard deviation exceeded 5%. To diagnose cytomegalovirus status from the catalog of TCR beta chain sequences, a statistical classification framework was built. In a later analysis, V and J genes were assigned by comparing TCR nucleotide sequences against IMGT/GENE-DB human TR gene sequences. A later analysis assigned CDR3 sequences and most-parsimonious VDJ recombination scenarios with the TCRdist pipeline. A later analysis defined each TCR beta chain by its CDR3 amino acid sequence plus V-gene family, and excluded reads lacking a unique V-gene family. A later analysis removed several hundred highly shared, low-generation-probability nucleotide sequences to deal with suspected cross-contamination and a sequencing artifact. In a later analysis, a clonal expansion index for each public chain was calculated from normalized within-repertoire ranks of inferred template counts. In a later analysis, generation probabilities were computed with a VDJ recombination model fitted to out-of-frame rearrangements, and the resulting probabilities were checked against IGoR. In a later analysis, hypergeometric tests were used to score TCR-TCR, TCR-HLA and TCR-CMV co-occurrence, with a repertoire-size bias correction applied to TCR pairs. To estimate false discovery rates, a later analysis permuted the HLA or CMV assignments 20 times. In a later analysis, co-occurring TCRs were grouped using DBSCAN, and TCRdist sequence similarity was added for clustering within HLA-allele-positive subsets. Repertoires with fewer than 30,000 or more than 120,000 public chains were left out of co-occurrence clustering, as were five repertoires with anomalous nucleotide sharing. TCRdb took this table from immuneACCESS and kept in-frame rearrangements with V and J called. Such tables lack part of the clones; where checked against another copy, unresolved V genes explain under half of the gap, and the rest is unexplained. V and J calls and clone size are as listed in that table; D and trimming were resolved from the DNA. The sample records 150,000 to 180,000 clones, 60% to 85% of which are singletons. The biggest ten clones account for roughly 4% of the sample.

For this chain, trimming is 6 bases at the V end and 5 bases at the J end, and the number of junction bases without a gene match is 10. Per the germline V gene (reference sequence), SEHNR is the CDR1 and FQNEAQ is the CDR2. Taken from cysteine to phenylalanine, the CDR3 has 15 residues. Only the CDR3 part of the read is kept: 45 bases, read in frame from the first base. The chain employs TRBV7-9 and TRBJ2-1, with 7 middle bases fitting TRBD1. This TCR derives from a woman aged 40 to 50 in good health and CMV-seronegative. The source material was PBMCs. The nucleotides are TGTGCCAGCAGGGCAAACCGGGACAGCCACAATGAGCAGTTCTTC. Its amino acids are CASRANRDSHNEQFF.